This is a list of T cell receptor beta chains from one sample in a study of Ad26.COV2.S vaccination and SARS-CoV-2 variants. Clones were read by immunoSEQ multiplex PCR, and TCRdb kept only the in-frame ones, dropping some. The sample carries 300,000 to 400,000 clones, roughly 90% recorded once. The sample consisted of peripheral blood, taken in a trial of Ad26.COV2.S vaccine versus placebo. Receptor source: a person aged 18 to 65 who received the Ad26.COV2.S COVID-19 vaccine or a placebo. Both conserved end residues are part of each CDR3. Each record gives: CDR3 length, D gene, V gene, clone size, J gene, CDR3 protein, CDR3 DNA. A D gene is named only where the DNA matches it firmly. The listing skips clone size in some rows; elsewhere it reads once, few, many or a size class.

11	-	TRBV7-9	-	TRBJ1-2	CASSMGYGYTF	TGTGCCAGCAGCATGGGGTATGGCTACACCTTC
14	TRBD1	TRBV25-1	-	TRBJ1-2	CASSEYAAGGGYTF	TGTGCCAGCAGTGAATATGCGGCAGGGGGTGGCTACACCTTC
14	-	TRBV6-1	-	TRBJ1-1	CASSEGGSGTEAFF	TGTGCCAGCAGTGAAGGGGGGTCGGGGACTGAAGCTTTCTTT
15	-	TRBV5-1	-	TRBJ2-3	CASSLELSQTGWQYF	TGCGCCAGCAGCTTGGAGTTATCACAGACCGGGTGGCAGTATTTT
16	-	TRBV6-1	-	TRBJ1-6	CASSEADGTQNSPLHF	TGTGCCAGCAGTGAAGCGGACGGTACTCAAAATTCACCCCTCCACTTT
15	-	TRBV4-1	-	TRBJ1-2	CASSQVGQSLYGYTF	TGCGCCAGCAGCCAAGTCGGACAGTCACTCTATGGCTACACCTTC
14	-	TRBV7-2	-	TRBJ1-2	CASSLDGGNYGYTF	TGTGCCAGCAGCTTAGATGGGGGAAACTATGGCTACACCTTC
14	TRBD1	TRBV30	once	TRBJ1-4	CAWRGAGGNEKLFF	TGTGCCTGGAGGGGGGCAGGGGGGAATGAAAAACTGTTTTTT
15	-	TRBV28	few	TRBJ1-2	CASSFEGGSTYGYTF	TGTGCCAGCAGTTTTGAGGGGGGGTCGACCTATGGCTACACCTTC
14	-	TRBV6-2/TRBV6-3	-	TRBJ1-4	CASSYVVPPIQLFF	TGTGCCAGCAGTTACGTGGTACCGCCAATCCAACTGTTTTTT
14	TRBD2	TRBV7-2	-	TRBJ2-1	CASSWTSGSNEQFF	TGTGCCAGCAGCTGGACTAGCGGGAGCAATGAGCAGTTCTTC
17	-	TRBV19	-	TRBJ2-2	CASTPRGTRLNTGELFF	TGTGCCAGTACTCCACGGGGGACAAGATTGAACACCGGGGAGCTGTTTTTT
13	TRBD1	TRBV3-1/TRBV3-2	-	TRBJ1-1	CASSQDGTAKTFF	TGTGCCAGCAGCCAAGATGGGACAGCGAAAACTTTCTTT
17	TRBD2	TRBV19	-	TRBJ2-1	CASSTLLREGTFNEQFF	TGTGCCAGTAGTACCCTCCTCCGGGAGGGCACGTTCAATGAGCAGTTCTTC
13	-	TRBV18	-	TRBJ1-2	CASSPPLNYGYTF	TGTGCCAGCTCACCACCCCTTAACTATGGCTACACCTTC
15	TRBD2	TRBV4-3	-	TRBJ2-1	CASSQPGTSGGGQFF	TGCGCCAGCAGCCAACCTGGGACTAGCGGGGGGGGGCAGTTCTTC
16	TRBD1	TRBV18	-	TRBJ1-2	CASSPGQGARVYGYTF	TGTGCCAGCTCACCCGGACAGGGGGCGCGTGTCTATGGCTACACCTTC
15	-	TRBV13	-	TRBJ2-1	CASSLGLGSHNEQFF	TGTGCCAGCAGCTTAGGACTAGGGTCCCACAATGAGCAGTTCTTC
14	-	TRBV5-1	few	TRBJ1-2	CASSLAGFNYGYTF	TGCGCCAGCAGCTTGGCCGGCTTTAACTATGGCTACACCTTC
10	-	TRBV29-1	-	TRBJ1-1	CSVQRFQAFF	TGCAGCGTCCAGAGATTCCAAGCTTTCTTT
14	-	TRBV10-3	-	TRBJ1-2	CATSSDLGNYGYTF	TGTGCCACTTCGTCGGACTTAGGGAACTATGGCTACACCTTC
15	TRBD1	TRBV6-5	-	TRBJ1-3	CASRRQGVSGNTIYF	TGTGCCAGCAGAAGACAGGGGGTCTCTGGAAACACCATATATTTT
15	-	TRBV18	-	TRBJ2-7	CASSLGAGRMFEQYF	TGTGCCAGCTCCCTCGGCGCAGGGAGAATGTTCGAGCAGTACTTC
14	-	TRBV6-1	-	TRBJ1-6	CASSESPGASPLHF	TGTGCCAGCAGTGAATCCCCAGGGGCCTCACCCCTCCACTTT
16	-	TRBV6-5	-	TRBJ1-3	CASSYSRPSSGNTIYF	TGTGCCAGCAGTTACTCGAGGCCTTCCTCTGGAAACACCATATATTTT
15	TRBD2	TRBV9	-	TRBJ2-1	CASSAWEGLGDEQFF	TGTGCCAGCAGCGCATGGGAGGGCCTCGGGGATGAGCAGTTCTTC
16	TRBD1	TRBV18	-	TRBJ2-3	CASSPSGTGGTDTQYF	TGTGCCAGCTCACCTTCCGGGACAGGGGGCACCGATACGCAGTATTTT
13	TRBD1	TRBV14	-	TRBJ1-2	CASAGTGGYGYTF	TGTGCCAGCGCCGGGACAGGGGGCTATGGCTACACCTTC
11	-	TRBV11-3	-	TRBJ2-3	CASGILDTQYF	TGTGCCAGCGGAATACTTGATACGCAGTATTTT
15	TRBD1	TRBV9	-	TRBJ1-6	CASSSQNRGNSPLHF	TGTGCCAGCAGCTCCCAGAACAGGGGAAATTCACCCCTCCACTTT
18	TRBD1	TRBV7-8	-	TRBJ1-5	CASTPMLGQGVINQPQHF	TGTGCCAGCACTCCCATGTTAGGACAGGGGGTGATCAATCAGCCCCAGCATTTT
18	-	TRBV6-2/TRBV6-3	-	TRBJ1-6	CASSKPRWPGYDNSPLHF	TGTGCCAGCAGCAAACCCCGGTGGCCGGGTTACGATAATTCACCCCTCCACTTT
15	-	TRBV6-5	-	TRBJ1-1	CASSLKVGLNTEAFF	TGTGCCAGCAGCCTCAAAGTGGGGTTGAACACTGAAGCTTTCTTT
17	-	TRBV3-1/TRBV3-2	-	TRBJ1-2	CASSPRPGGLTNYGYTF	TGTGCCAGCAGCCCCCGTCCGGGGGGGTTAACTAACTATGGCTACACCTTC
15	TRBD2	TRBV10-2	once	TRBJ2-3	CASAVGSGVGDTQYF	TGCGCCAGCGCCGTGGGGAGCGGGGTTGGGGATACGCAGTATTTT
17	-	TRBV7-2	-	TRBJ1-3	CASSLPSDGPSGNTIYF	TGTGCCAGCAGCTTACCCTCGGACGGACCCTCTGGAAACACCATATATTTT